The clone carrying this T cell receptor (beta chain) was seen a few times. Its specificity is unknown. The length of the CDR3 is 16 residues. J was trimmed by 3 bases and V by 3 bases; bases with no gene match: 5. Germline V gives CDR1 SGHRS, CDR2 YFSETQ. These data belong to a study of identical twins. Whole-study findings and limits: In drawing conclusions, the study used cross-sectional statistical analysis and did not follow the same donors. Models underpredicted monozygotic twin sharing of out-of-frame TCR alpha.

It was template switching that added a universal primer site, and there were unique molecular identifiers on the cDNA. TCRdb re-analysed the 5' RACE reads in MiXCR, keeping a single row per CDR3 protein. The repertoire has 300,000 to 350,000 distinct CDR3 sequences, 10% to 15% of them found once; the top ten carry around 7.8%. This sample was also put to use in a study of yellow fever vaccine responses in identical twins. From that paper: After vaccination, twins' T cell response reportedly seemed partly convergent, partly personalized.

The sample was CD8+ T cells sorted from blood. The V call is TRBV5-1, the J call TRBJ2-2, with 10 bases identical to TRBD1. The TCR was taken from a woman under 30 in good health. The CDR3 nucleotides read TGCGCCAGCAGCTCGGGACAGGGGACCGACACCGGGGAGCTGTTTTTT. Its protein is CASSSGQGTDTGELFF.